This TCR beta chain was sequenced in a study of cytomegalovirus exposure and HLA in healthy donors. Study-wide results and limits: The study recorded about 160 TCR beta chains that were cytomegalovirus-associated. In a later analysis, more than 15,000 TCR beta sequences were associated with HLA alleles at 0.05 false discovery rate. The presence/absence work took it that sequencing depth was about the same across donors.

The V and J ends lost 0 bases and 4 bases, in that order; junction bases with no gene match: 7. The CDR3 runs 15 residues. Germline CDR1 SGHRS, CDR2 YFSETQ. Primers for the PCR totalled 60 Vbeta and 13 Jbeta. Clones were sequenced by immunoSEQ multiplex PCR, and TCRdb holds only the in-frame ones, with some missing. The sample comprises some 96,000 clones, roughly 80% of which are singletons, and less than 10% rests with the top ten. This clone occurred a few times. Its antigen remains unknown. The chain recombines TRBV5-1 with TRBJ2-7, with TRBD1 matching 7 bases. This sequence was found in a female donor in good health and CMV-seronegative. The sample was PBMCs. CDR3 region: CASSLAGGPKYEQYF. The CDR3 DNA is TGCGCCAGCAGCTTGGCAGGGGGTCCTAAATACGAGCAGTACTTC.